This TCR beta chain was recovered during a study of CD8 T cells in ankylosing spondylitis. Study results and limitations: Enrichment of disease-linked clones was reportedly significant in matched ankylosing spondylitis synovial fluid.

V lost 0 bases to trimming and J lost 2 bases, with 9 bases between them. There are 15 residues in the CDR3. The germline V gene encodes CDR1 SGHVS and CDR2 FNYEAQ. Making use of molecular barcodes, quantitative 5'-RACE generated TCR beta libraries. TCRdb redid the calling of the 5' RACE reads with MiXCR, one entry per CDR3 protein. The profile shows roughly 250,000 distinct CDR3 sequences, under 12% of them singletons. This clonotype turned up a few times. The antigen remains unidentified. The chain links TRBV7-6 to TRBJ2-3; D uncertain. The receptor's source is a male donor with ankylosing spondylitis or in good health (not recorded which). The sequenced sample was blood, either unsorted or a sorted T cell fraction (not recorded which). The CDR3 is CASSLALTHTDTQYF. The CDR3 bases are TGTGCCAGCAGCTTAGCCCTTACCCACACAGATACGCAGTATTTT. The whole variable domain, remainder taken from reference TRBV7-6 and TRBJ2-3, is GAGVSQSPRYKVTKRGQDVALRCDPISGHVSLYWYRQALGQGPEFLTYFNYEAQQDKSGLPNDRFSAERPEGSISTLTIQRTEQRDSAMYRCASSLALTHTDTQYFGPGTRLTVL.